Described below is a single TCR beta chain sequence and its context. The target antigen is unknown. The PCR ran on 60 Vbeta and 13 Jbeta primers. The assay was immunoSEQ multiplex PCR, and TCRdb's table has in-frame clones only and misses some. The table shows around 94,000 clones, with around 79% occurring only once. These data are taken from a study of cytomegalovirus exposure and HLA in healthy donors. Looking at the study overall: From donors who were HLA-typed, an early data release held 70 million to 90 million unique TCRs.

In germline, CDR1 is SGHRS, CDR2 YFSETQ. Trimming cost V 2 bases and J 10 bases; bases outside gene matches: 11. The CDR3 consists of 16 residues. Study-wide results and caveats: In a later analysis, TCR association rates varied by HLA locus: DRB1 most, HLA-C fewest.

Sequenced: PBMCs. V and J are TRBV5-1 and TRBJ2-1; 11 bases agree with TRBD1. The source of this sequence is a woman aged 40 to 50 in good health and CMV-seronegative. The CDR3 here is CASSFPLGQGDSEQFF. CDR3 in DNA: TGCGCCAGCAGCTTTCCCTTGGGACAGGGGGATTCGGAGCAGTTCTTC. The full variable domain, rest sourced from reference TRBV5-1 and TRBJ2-1, is KAGVTQTPRYLIKTRGQQVTLSCSPISGHRSVSWYQQTPGQGLQFLFEYFSETQRNKGNFPGRFSGRQFSNSRSEMNVSTLELGDSALYLCASSFPLGQGDSEQFFGPGTRLTVL.